Listed here are 22 T cell receptor beta chains from one sample, sequenced in a study of blood T cell repertoires in COVID-19. Assay used: immunoSEQ multiplex PCR; TCRdb lists only in-frame clones, some missing. The data show around 480,000 clones, approximately 90% seen once. The sequencing sample was made of PBMCs or T cells enriched from blood (not recorded which). The source is a woman under 30 who had recovered from COVID-19.

The rearrangement links TRBV6-5 to TRBJ2-7, with 9 positions matching TRBD1. The V gene end was trimmed by 6 bases and the J gene end by 2 bases; junction bases not matched to a gene: 2. In germline, CDR1 is MNHEY, CDR2 SVGAGI. The CDR3 has 13 residues. The CDR3 DNA reads TGTGCCAGCAGAGGACAGGGGACCTACGAGCAGTACTTC. Its protein product is CASRGQGTYEQYF.

This sequence joins TRBV30 and TRBJ2-3; D is unclear. Germline V CDR1 and CDR2: GTSNPN, SVGIG (reference sequence). Trimming stripped 3 bases from V and 0 bases from J, with 10 bases between. There are 14 residues in the CDR3. The CDR3 DNA reads TGTGCCTGGAGAGGAGCAGTTAGCACAGATACGCAGTATTTT. It encodes CAWRGAVSTDTQYF. Together with reference TRBV30 and TRBJ2-3, the CDR3 gives the full variable domain: SQTIHQWPATLVQPVGSPLSLECTVEGTSNPNLYWYRQAAGRGLQLLFYSVGIGQISSEVPQNLSASRPQDRQFILSSKKLLLSDSGFYLCAWRGAVSTDTQYFGPGTRLTVL.

The chain combines TRBV7-9 with TRBJ1-1, with no clear D. This CDR3 is 12 amino acids long. The V gene's germline CDR1 is SEHNR and CDR2 FQNEAQ (reference sequence). V dropped 4 bases and J dropped 4 bases, with 7 bases sitting between them. The DNA for the CDR3 is TGTGCCAGCAGCTCTACGAGCACTGAAGCTTTCTTT. Its translation: CASSSTSTEAFF.

The chain carries TRBV6-1 and TRBJ1-2; 8 bases are a match to TRBD1. The length of the CDR3 is 14 residues. The germline CDR1 and CDR2 sequences are MNHNS and SASEGT. V lost 0 bases and J lost 3; bases outside the gene matches: 0. The CDR3 nucleotides read TGTGCCAGCAGTGAAGCGGGACAGGACTATGGCTACACCTTC. Translated: CASSEAGQDYGYTF.

The chain carries TRBV27 and TRBJ1-2; 9 bases agree with TRBD1. Germline V CDR1 and CDR2: MNHEY, SMNVEV (reference sequence). The V gene end was trimmed by 5 bases and the J gene end by 8 bases; junction bases not matched to a gene: 3. This CDR3 has 12 amino acids. The CDR3 sequence is CASSGTGRGYTF. The CDR3 DNA follows: TGTGCCAGCAGTGGGACAGGGAGAGGCTACACCTTC.

This chain uses TRBV9 with TRBJ1-2; no reliable D call. This CDR3 has 12 residues. Germline-derived CDR1 and CDR2 are SGDLS and YYNGEE. V was shortened by 3 bases and J by 7 bases, with 10 bases between the two germline ends. CDR3 sequence: CASSDYSSGYTF. DNA for the CDR3: TGTGCCAGCAGCGATTACAGTAGTGGCTACACCTTC.

The chain joins TRBV29-1 to TRBJ2-1, with 7 bases that match TRBD1. Trimming at V came to 6 bases and at J to 9 bases, leaving 11 bases not matched to a gene. The CDR3 runs 13 residues. CDR1 and CDR2 (germline): SQVTM, ANQGSEA. The DNA for the CDR3 is TGCAGCGTGGTTGGGACAGCCGTCGGTGAGCAGTTCTTC. The encoded protein is CSVVGTAVGEQFF.

This chain connects TRBV7-9 to TRBJ1-1, with no clear D. The V and J ends lost 4 bases and 0 bases respectively, with 18 bases between them. The germline CDR1 and CDR2 sequences are SEHNR and FQNEAQ (reference sequence). The CDR3 loop spans 17 amino acids. CDR3 protein: CASSSGGGTAMNTEAFF. The CDR3, as DNA: TGTGCCAGCAGCTCTGGAGGCGGCACGGCCATGAACACTGAAGCTTTCTTT.

There are a few counts of this clone. This sequence joins TRBV3-1 (or the pseudogene TRBV3-2) and TRBJ2-2; TRBD2 matches 12 bases. CDR3 length equals 15 residues. V trimming: 2 bases; J trimming: 6 bases; junction bases outside the gene matches: 1. Germline V gives CDR1 LGHDT, CDR2 YNNKEL (reference sequence). The CDR3 nucleotides are TGTGCCAGCAGCCAAAGGACTAGCGGGGCCGGGGAGCTGTTTTTT. Protein: CASSQRTSGAGELFF.

DNA for the CDR3: TGCAGCGTTGTAGAGGGGGGTCAGCCCCAGCATTTT. Translation: CSVVEGGQPQHF. The chain links TRBV29-1 to TRBJ1-5, with TRBD1 as a possible D gene (6 bases). The germline CDR1 and CDR2 sequences are SQVTM and ANQGSEA. The CDR3 has 12 amino acids. The V end lost 4 bases, the J end lost 6 bases, and 10 bases lay between the germline ends. The full variable domain, with the rest looked up from reference TRBV29-1 and TRBJ1-5, is SAVISQKPSRDICQRGTSLTIQCQVDSQVTMMFWYRQQPGQSLTLIATANQGSEATYESGFVIDKFPISRPNLTFSTLTVSNMSPEDSSIYLCSVVEGGQPQHFGDGTRLSIL.

This chain's CDR3 is CASSRGTGAEAFF. The CDR3 DNA reads TGTGCCAGCAGTCGGGGGACAGGGGCTGAAGCTTTCTTT. The rearrangement joins TRBV6-5 to TRBJ1-1, with TRBD1 matching 10 bases. The CDR3 covers 13 residues. V trimming: 5 bases; J trimming: 6 bases; junction bases outside the gene matches: 3. Per the germline V gene, CDR1 is MNHEY and CDR2 is SVGAGI.

J is TRBJ1-4 and V is TRBV3-1 (or the pseudogene TRBV3-2); D unresolved. CDR1 is LGHDT and CDR2 is YNNKEL in the germline V gene (reference sequence). Trimming removed 4 bases at V and 8 bases at J, with 11 bases between. The CDR3 has 13 amino acids. This chain's CDR3 is CASSPVEGEKLFF. In DNA form, the CDR3 reads TGTGCCAGCAGCCCAGTCGAGGGCGAAAAACTGTTTTTT.

The J gene is TRBJ1-2, the V gene TRBV3-1 (or the pseudogene TRBV3-2); 8 bases are shared with TRBD1. The V segment lost 3 bases and the J segment 6 bases; nucleotides outside the gene matches: 9. The CDR3 is 15 residues long. Germline loops: CDR1 LGHDT, CDR2 YNNKEL (reference sequence). The chain's CDR3 is CASSQKDRALHGYTF. DNA for the CDR3: TGTGCCAGCAGCCAGAAGGACAGGGCTCTACATGGCTACACCTTC.

This chain joins TRBV19 and TRBJ1-1, with D maybe TRBD1 (6 bases). Trimming pared 5 bases from V and 5 bases from J, leaving 21 bases between. The CDR3 runs 16 residues. Germline lookup yields CDR1 LNHDA and CDR2 SQIVND (reference sequence). The CDR3 is CASSPRTVREGTEAFF. The CDR3 coding sequence is TGTGCCAGTAGTCCTCGGACAGTAAGAGAAGGAACTGAAGCTTTCTTT.

V usage is TRBV3-1 (or the pseudogene TRBV3-2) and J usage is TRBJ1-3; no firm D call. Per the germline V gene, CDR1 is LGHDT and CDR2 is YNNKEL (reference sequence). The ends were cut back, 0 bases at V and 0 bases at J, with 6 bases in the middle. CDR3 size: 15 residues. DNA of the CDR3: TGTGCCAGCAGCCAAGACGTATCCTCTGGAAACACCATATATTTT. It codes for CASSQDVSSGNTIYF.

The rearrangement links TRBV24-1 to TRBJ2-5, with D possibly TRBD2 on 5 matching bases. CDR1 is KGHDR, CDR2 SFDVKD, per germline. This CDR3 contains 15 residues. V gave up 3 bases and J gave up 2 bases, with 12 bases separating them. The CDR3 nucleotides read TGTGCCACCAGTGATCCACAGACGGGACAAGAGACCCAGTACTTC. This gives the protein CATSDPQTGQETQYF.

The chain has TRBV21-1 and TRBJ1-1; the DNA was not used to check the table's D call, TRBD1. TRBV21-1 is a pseudogene. This CDR3 contains 15 residues. The DNA of the CDR3 is TGTGCCAGCAGCACCAGAATGACAGGGAGGACTGAAGCTTTCTTT. It codes for CASSTRMTGRTEAFF.

The chain couples TRBV6-5 to TRBJ2-7, with 12 bases aligning to TRBD1. The CDR3 is 14 amino acids. Germline V gene lookup returns CDR1 MNHEY and CDR2 SVGAGI. V shed 6 bases and J 3 bases; nucleotides not matched to a gene: 3. CDR3 region: CASRRDRGLYEQYF. The CDR3 DNA is TGTGCCAGCAGAAGGGACAGGGGGCTCTACGAGCAGTACTTC.

The chain carries TRBV2 and TRBJ2-1; D perhaps matches TRBD2 (6 bases). This CDR3 has 14 residues. Germline CDR1 reads SNHLY; CDR2 reads FYNNEI. The V end was cut by 6 bases, the J end by 6 bases, with 15 bases between. The CDR3 DNA sequence: TGTGCCAGCAGGGGACTCGTAAGTACCAATGAGCAGTTCTTC. This gives the protein CASRGLVSTNEQFF.

This chain uses TRBV30 with TRBJ2-7; 12 positions agree with TRBD1. Trimming cost V 5 bases and J 3 bases; bases outside gene matches: 2. CDR3 length equals 13 residues. Germline loops: CDR1 GTSNPN, CDR2 SVGIG (reference sequence). CDR3 nucleotides: TGTGCCTGGGGGACAGGGGGCTACTACGAGCAGTACTTC. It specifies CAWGTGGYYEQYF.

This clone was picked up one time. This rearrangement joins TRBV29-1 to TRBJ2-3; the match to TRBD2 covers 11 bases. J was trimmed by 3 bases and V by 7 bases; bases with no gene match: 12. Germline assignment: CDR1 SQVTM and CDR2 ANQGSEA. The CDR3 is 16 amino acids. CDR3 coding DNA: TGCAGCGCAGCGATGACTAGCGGGGTCCCGACAGATACGCAGTATTTT. Translating gives CSAAMTSGVPTDTQYF.

The chain joins TRBV7-2 to TRBJ2-3; the D gene is possibly TRBD1 (5 bases). This CDR3 has 17 residues. The germline CDR1 and CDR2 sequences are SGHTA and FQGNSA. Trimming left V 2 bases short and J 2 bases short, with 17 bases between. The CDR3 protein is CASSLPIDRPLTDTQYF. CDR3 nucleotide sequence: TGTGCCAGCAGCTTACCGATCGACAGACCCCTCACAGATACGCAGTATTTT.